One sample yielded the 2 T cell receptor beta chains listed below, sequenced in a study of beta chain features in type 1 diabetes. Sequencing targeted expressed TCRB transcripts, as all isolated RNA had been reverse transcribed. Libraries were prepared by immunoSEQ multiplex PCR; TCRdb keeps only in-frame clonotypes and omits some of them. The data contain roughly 500,000 clones, approximately 30% of them singletons. The sequenced material came from naive CD4+ T cells from blood. The receptors come from a man aged 18-30 years in good health.

This clone was counted a few times. This sequence joins TRBV27 and TRBJ2-2; D might be TRBD1 (6 bases). The CDR3 contains 16 residues. Trimming removed 3 bases at V and 3 bases at J, with 14 bases between. Per the germline V gene, CDR1 is MNHEY and CDR2 is SMNVEV (reference sequence). CDR3 region: CASSFWGRIDTGELFF. CDR3 nucleotide sequence: TGTGCCAGCAGTTTTTGGGGGCGCATAGACACCGGGGAGCTGTTTTTT.

This clone was picked up a small number of times. CDR3 sequence (DNA): TGTGCCAGCAGTGGAACGGAGAGCGGGAGGGCAGATACGCAGTATTTT. Translation gives CASSGTESGRADTQYF. This chain connects TRBV28 to TRBJ2-3; TRBD2 matches at 10 bases. Losses at the gene ends were 5 bases for V and 4 bases for J; bases not matched to a gene: 9. CDR1 and CDR2 from the germline V gene are MDHEN and SYDVKM. The CDR3 length is 16 residues.